These T cell receptor beta chains were read from a single sample in a study of T cell responses to AZD1222 COVID-19 vaccine. Profiled with immunoSEQ multiplex PCR; TCRdb holds only in-frame clones, not every one. The profile shows 95,000 to 150,000 clones, roughly 84% of them singletons. The sequencing used peripheral blood, collected on day 0 of AZD1222 vaccination. All receptors derive from an adult in good health. Each CDR3 is given with its conserved first and last residue. Fields, in order: V gene, clone size, J gene, D gene, CDR3 DNA, CDR3 protein. A D gene is named only where the DNA matches it firmly. Clone size is shown for a subset of rows, as once, few, many or a class of expanded clone.

TRBV6-5	-	TRBJ2-7	-	TGTGCCACGCAGGGATTCTTCGACGAGCAGTACTTC	CATQGFFDEQYF
TRBV9	-	TRBJ2-7	-	TGTGCCAGCAGCGTAGGGGTTAGCGGAAACGAGCAGTACTTC	CASSVGVSGNEQYF
TRBV6-2/TRBV6-3	-	TRBJ1-1	-	TGTGCCAGCAGTCCACCTGGGGGTGGCACTGAAGCTTTCTTT	CASSPPGGGTEAFF
TRBV2	many	TRBJ1-2	-	TGTGCCAGCGGAGGGTTGTACTCTGGCTACACCTTC	CASGGLYSGYTF
TRBV9	few	TRBJ1-1	-	TGTGCCAGCAGCCCGACCCGCGCAGACACTGAAGCTTTCTTT	CASSPTRADTEAFF
TRBV18	-	TRBJ1-1	-	TGTGCCAGCTCACCGGGACAACCCCGAAGTAAAGCTTTCTTT	CASSPGQPRSKAFF
TRBV24-1	-	TRBJ2-3	-	TGTGCCACCAGTGATCCATCCCCCACAGATACGCAGTATTTT	CATSDPSPTDTQYF
TRBV27	-	TRBJ1-5	TRBD1	TGTGCCAGCCTCAGGGACAGGAAAGGGGAGCCCCAGCATTTT	CASLRDRKGEPQHF
TRBV11-3	-	TRBJ1-1	TRBD1	TGTGCCAGCATCAACAGGGGCTACACTGAAGCTTTCTTT	CASINRGYTEAFF
TRBV6-2/TRBV6-3	-	TRBJ1-1	-	TGTGCCAGCAGTCGAAAGGCCACGGTGAACACTGAAGCTTTCTTT	CASSRKATVNTEAFF
TRBV2	-	TRBJ1-3	-	TGTGCCAGGGGGGTCGGGACCCCTGGAAACACCATATATTTT	CARGVGTPGNTIYF
TRBV15	-	TRBJ2-3	TRBD2	TGTGCCACCAGCAGCGGGGGGGACACAGATACGCAGTATTTT	CATSSGGDTDTQYF
TRBV29-1	once	TRBJ1-3	-	TGCAGCGTTGGCTTTCGAGGCTCTGGAAACACCATATATTTT	CSVGFRGSGNTIYF
TRBV7-8	-	TRBJ2-7	-	TGTGCCAGCAGCTTAGGGGCTAGCGAGATGCCTTTGGGCGAGCAGTACTTC	CASSLGASEMPLGEQYF
TRBV9	few	TRBJ2-7	TRBD1	TGTGCCAGCAGCGTAAGGGACAGCCCCTACGAGCAGTACTTC	CASSVRDSPYEQYF
TRBV3-1/TRBV3-2	-	TRBJ2-5	TRBD2	TGTGCCAGCAGCCAAGGGGGACTAGCGGCCCAAGAGACCCAGTACTTC	CASSQGGLAAQETQYF
TRBV4-1	-	TRBJ2-5	TRBD2	TGCGCCAGCAGCGGACTAGCGGGGGGGCTAGAGACCCAGTACTTC	CASSGLAGGLETQYF
TRBV12-5	-	TRBJ2-3	-	TGTGCTAGTGGTTTTTATCCAGATACGCAGTATTTT	CASGFYPDTQYF
TRBV6-5	-	TRBJ1-2	TRBD1	TGTGCCAGCAGTTACGCCGACAGGGGATACTATGGCTACACCTTC	CASSYADRGYYGYTF
TRBV7-8	once	TRBJ2-7	-	TGTGCCAGCAGCCCAAGGGCAGACTCCTACGAGCAGTACTTC	CASSPRADSYEQYF
TRBV9	once	TRBJ2-6	-	TGTGCCAGCAGCGTAGGAGGGACCCCGGACTCTGGGGCCAACGTCCTGACTTTC	CASSVGGTPDSGANVLTF
TRBV7-8	-	TRBJ2-2	-	TGTGCCAGCATCCTGGAAGGGGGGGCGATTACCGGGGAGCTGTTTTTT	CASILEGGAITGELFF
TRBV5-4	-	TRBJ2-5	TRBD2	TGTGCCAGCCGACAGGGGACTAGCGGGAACAGCAGAGGAGAGACCCAGTACTTC	CASRQGTSGNSRGETQYF
TRBV6-6	-	TRBJ1-5	-	TGTGCCAGCAGTTTTCCCCCGCAATATGATCAGCCCCAGCATTTT	CASSFPPQYDQPQHF
TRBV2	-	TRBJ1-3	-	TGTGCCAGCAGTGCCAGGGTAACTGGAAACACCATATATTTT	CASSARVTGNTIYF
TRBV11-2	-	TRBJ1-1	-	TGTGCCAGCAGCGTTCGGACGAACACTGAAGCTTTCTTT	CASSVRTNTEAFF
TRBV28	-	TRBJ2-3	-	TGTGCCAGCAGTTTATCCTCCCGGACCCCACGGGGCACAGATACGCAGTATTTT	CASSLSSRTPRGTDTQYF
TRBV3-1/TRBV3-2	-	TRBJ1-1	-	TGTGCCAGCAGGGGAAGGGACACTGAAGCTTTCTTT	CASRGRDTEAFF
TRBV28	-	TRBJ1-1	-	TGTGCCAGCAGTTTAAGCTTGAACACTGAAGCTTTCTTT	CASSLSLNTEAFF
TRBV13	-	TRBJ1-1	-	TGTGCCAGCAGTCAGGTTGAAGCTTTCTTT	CASSQVEAFF
TRBV7-8	-	TRBJ2-5	-	TGTGCCAGCAGCTCCGACTCCGATTATAAGGAGACCCAGTACTTC	CASSSDSDYKETQYF
TRBV11-3	once	TRBJ1-1	-	TGTGCCAGCAGCCCCCCAAGTGGTTGGACTGAAGCTTTCTTT	CASSPPSGWTEAFF
TRBV2	-	TRBJ2-1	-	TGTGCCAGCAGACCCCTCAGGGGCCCACTGGATAATGAGCAGTTCTTC	CASRPLRGPLDNEQFF
TRBV7-9	-	TRBJ1-3	-	TGTGCCAGCAGCTTATTAACAGCCGAATCTGGAAACACCATATATTTT	CASSLLTAESGNTIYF
TRBV5-5	-	TRBJ2-1	TRBD1	TGTGCCAGCAGCTTCTCTGGGACAGCCTACAATGAGCAGTTCTTC	CASSFSGTAYNEQFF
TRBV5-1	-	TRBJ2-3	TRBD1	TGCGCCAGCAGCCAGGGGGCTTCTAACACAGATACGCAGTATTTT	CASSQGASNTDTQYF